The 22 T cell receptor beta chains given below trace back to one sample, sequenced in a study of T cells in Graves' hyperthyroidism and ophthalmopathy. RNA transcripts were the template for amplifying TCR beta CDR3 regions. HTBI primers were the set used in a first-round RT-PCR of the TCR CDR3. TCRdb itself ran the multiplex PCR reads through MiXCR, one entry per CDR3 protein. The sample lists 500,000 to 600,000 distinct CDR3 sequences; roughly 17% were seen once. Sequences were obtained from blood. These receptors all come from a woman younger than 35 with Graves' hyperthyroidism.

This clonotype was counted ten times or more. This sequence joins TRBV6-5 and TRBJ1-5; D unclear. V was cut by 0 bases and J by 3 bases, with 3 bases left in between. Germline CDR1 MNHEY, CDR2 SVGAGI. The length of the CDR3 is 13 residues. In DNA, the CDR3 is TGTGCCAGCAGTTACTCGCACAATCAGCCCCAGCATTTT. Its translation is CASSYSHNQPQHF.

The V and J genes are TRBV2 and TRBJ1-6; TRBD1 matches 12 bases. The J segment lost 8 bases and the V segment lost 8 bases, leaving 4 bases of the junction unmatched. Germline CDR1 reads SNHLY; CDR2 reads FYNNEI. The CDR3 runs 14 residues. CDR3 protein: CASGGQGAYSPLHF. The CDR3 nucleotides read TGTGCCAGCGGGGGACAGGGGGCCTATTCACCCCTCCACTTT.

This clonotype was counted a few times. This may be a read error, as it is one base from a much larger clone. The chain has TRBV5-8 and TRBJ1-2; D call uncertain. CDR1 SGHTS and CDR2 YDEGEE come from the germline V gene. The CDR3 has 12 residues. Here the CDR3 DNA reads TGTGCCTGCAGCCTCTACACCTATGGCTACACCTTC. This translates into CACSLYTYGYTF.

This clonotype was observed a few times. The chain combines TRBV20-1 with TRBJ2-1; 10 nucleotides agree with TRBD1. The CDR3 contains 16 residues. Unmatched junction bases numbered 9, after V lost 1 base and J lost 6 bases. Looked up from germline, CDR1 is DFQATT and CDR2 is SNEGSKA (reference sequence). This chain's CDR3 is CSARGPGTGAFNEQFF. CDR3 bases: TGCAGTGCTAGAGGTCCCGGGACAGGGGCGTTCAATGAGCAGTTCTTC.

V gene TRBV11-3 combines with J gene TRBJ1-2, with D unclear. The CDR3 length is 15 residues. V was shortened by 3 bases and J by 3 bases, with 14 bases between the two germline ends. Germline lookup yields CDR1 SGHNT and CDR2 YENEEA. CDR3 sequence reads: CASSFTGLEDYGYTF. The CDR3, as DNA: TGTGCCAGCAGCTTTACCGGTCTTGAGGACTATGGCTACACCTTC. Supplemented by reference TRBV11-3 and TRBJ1-2, the full variable domain reads EAGVVQSPRYKIIEKKQPVAFWCNPISGHNTLYWYLQNLGQGPELLIRYENEEAVDDSQLPKDRFSAERLKGVDSTLKIQPAELGDSAVYLCASSFTGLEDYGYTFGSGTRLTVV.

In this sample, this clonotype turned up many times. The rearrangement uses TRBV2 and TRBJ2-7; D is unclear. The CDR3 runs 12 residues. Germline V CDR1 and CDR2: SNHLY, FYNNEI. V dropped 4 bases and J dropped 4 bases, with 8 bases sitting between them. CDR3 in DNA: TGTGCCAGCAGTGTGGAAAGATACGAGCAGTACTTC. It codes for CASSVERYEQYF. Drawing the rest from reference TRBV2 and TRBJ2-7, the complete variable domain is EPEVTQTPSHQVTQMGQEVILRCVPISNHLYFYWYRQILGQKVEFLVSFYNNEISEKSEIFDDQFSVERPDGSNFTLKIRSTKLEDSAMYFCASSVERYEQYFGPGTRLTVT.

A few counts support this clonotype. The rearrangement uses TRBV28 and TRBJ2-3; D gene uncertain. The CDR3 has 14 residues. V was clipped by 6 bases and J by 0 bases, with 10 bases between them. Germline V gene data show CDR1 as MDHEN and CDR2 as SYDVKM. For the CDR3, the DNA is TGTGCCAGCAGCCGGAAAGGAAGCACAGATACGCAGTATTTT. Protein product: CASSRKGSTDTQYF. Supplemented by reference TRBV28 and TRBJ2-3, the full variable domain reads DVKVTQSSRYLVKRTGEKVFLECVQDMDHENMFWYRQDPGLGLRLIYFSYDVKMKEKGDIPEGYSVSREKKERFSLILESASTNQTSMYLCASSRKGSTDTQYFGPGTRLTVL.

In its sample, this clonotype was seen many times. The chain employs TRBV29-1 and TRBJ1-1; a possible D gene is TRBD1 (5 bases). Deletions cut 8 bases from V and 9 bases from J, with 16 bases between. The CDR3 has 11 residues. Per the germline V gene, CDR1 is SQVTM and CDR2 is ANQGSEA. Here the CDR3 DNA reads TGCAGCACCTGGCAGGGAGACAAAGCTTTCTTT. Amino acid sequence: CSTWQGDKAFF.

This sequence joins TRBV4-1 and TRBJ1-2, with 7 bases matching TRBD1. This CDR3 spans 16 amino acids. J lost 7 bases, V lost 4 bases, and 15 bases had no gene match. Germline lookup yields CDR1 MGHRA and CDR2 YSYEKL. The chain's CDR3 is CASSPLPGQPFGGYTF. The CDR3 DNA reads TGCGCCAGCAGCCCGCTGCCGGGACAGCCTTTCGGTGGCTACACCTTC.

The gene calls are TRBV6-5 and TRBJ2-5, with TRBD2 identical over 9 bases. The ends lost 2 bases at V and 4 bases at J; junction bases unmatched: 20. The CDR3 sequence is 20 residues long. Looked up from germline, CDR1 is MNHEY and CDR2 is SVGAGI. The CDR3 region is CASSYIGIWSSGGGGETQYF. For the CDR3, the DNA is TGTGCCAGCAGTTACATCGGTATTTGGAGTAGCGGGGGCGGCGGAGAGACCCAGTACTTC.

Points on this clonotype: The junction shows a germline mismatch at one end, possibly a read error. This chain links TRBV5-1 with TRBJ2-1, with 12 bases aligning to TRBD2. The CDR3 extends over 17 amino acids. Germline loops: CDR1 SGHRS, CDR2 YFSETQ. In DNA form, the CDR3 reads TGCACCAGCAGCTTGGTAGGTCTAGCGGGAGGGCCGAATGAGCAGTTCTTC. Amino acids: CTSSLVGLAGGPNEQFF.

A few counts support this clonotype. The rearrangement uses TRBV29-1 and TRBJ2-7, with D maybe TRBD1 (6 bases). The germline V gene has CDR1 SQVTM and CDR2 ANQGSEA. The CDR3 is made up of 13 amino acids. V gave up 7 bases and J gave up 0 bases, with 13 bases separating them. This CDR3 reads CSAQGKSSYEQYF. The CDR3 nucleotides read TGCAGCGCCCAGGGGAAAAGCTCCTACGAGCAGTACTTC.

Regarding this clonotype: It may be a read error: a sequence one base away is much more abundant. J is TRBJ2-7 and V is TRBV20-1, with 11 bases that match TRBD2. The length of the CDR3 is 15 residues. Germline trimming cut 2 bases from V and 3 bases from J; bases unmatched to any gene: 6. Germline V gene data show CDR1 as DFQATT and CDR2 as SNEGSKA (reference sequence). In DNA, the CDR3 is TGCAGTGCTAGAAGTAGCGGGAGGGCCAACTACGAGCAGTACTTC. This encodes CSARSSGRANYEQYF.

This clonotype appeared a few times. The CDR3 DNA reads TGTGCCAGCAGTTTACCCCCGGGTTACAATGAGCAGTTCTTC. This sequence encodes CASSLPPGYNEQFF. The J gene is TRBJ2-1, the V gene TRBV28; D gene uncertain. Germline values: CDR1 MDHEN, CDR2 SYDVKM. This CDR3 is built from 14 residues. Trimming removed 2 bases at V and 4 bases at J, with 9 bases between.

Here the CDR3 DNA reads TGTGCCAGCAGTGAGTTCCAGGGCCCTGACGGCTACACCTTC. Protein sequence: CASSEFQGPDGYTF. The rearrangement uses TRBV6-1 and TRBJ1-2; perhaps TRBD1 as D (5 bases). Trimming pared 3 bases from V and 8 bases from J, leaving 16 bases between. Germline CDR1 is MNHNS and CDR2 is SASEGT. The CDR3 totals 14 residues.

This clonotype was found once. This may stem from a read error, because a much larger clone lies one nucleotide away. It is likely a read error, because the conserved phenylalanine at the end of the CDR3 is missing. V is TRBV6-2 or TRBV6-3 and J is TRBJ2-7, with 12 bases aligning to TRBD1. Losses at the gene ends were 8 bases for V and 7 bases for J; bases not matched to a gene: 12. This CDR3 comprises 15 residues. The V gene's germline CDR1 is MNHEY and CDR2 SVGEGT. The CDR3: CASASPGQGAGEQYL. The DNA of the CDR3 is TGTGCCAGCGCTTCCCCGGGACAGGGGGCAGGGGAGCAGTACCTC.

This clonotype was picked up a small number of times. This rearrangement joins TRBV5-6 to TRBJ1-2; perhaps TRBD1 as D (5 bases). The germline V gene encodes CDR1 SGHDT and CDR2 YYEEEE. V was clipped by 4 bases and J by 7 bases, with 23 bases between them. This CDR3 is 16 amino acids long. For the CDR3, the DNA is TGTGCCAGCAGCACCTACCGGGACCAGAGACCTTTTGGCTACACCTTC. It encodes CASSTYRDQRPFGYTF.

At least ten counts were recorded for this clonotype. This sequence joins TRBV2 and TRBJ1-6, with D tentatively TRBD1 (5 bases). This CDR3 comprises 19 residues. Germline CDR1 is SNHLY and CDR2 is FYNNEI. Trimming pared 4 bases from V and 0 bases from J, leaving 19 bases between. The CDR3: CASSGTLMTGSSYNSPLHF. CDR3 DNA: TGTGCCAGCAGTGGGACATTGATGACGGGGAGCTCCTATAATTCACCCCTCCACTTT. The entire variable domain, with the rest obtained from reference TRBV2 and TRBJ1-6, is as follows: EPEVTQTPSHQVTQMGQEVILRCVPISNHLYFYWYRQILGQKVEFLVSFYNNEISEKSEIFDDQFSVERPDGSNFTLKIRSTKLEDSAMYFCASSGTLMTGSSYNSPLHFGNGTRLTVT.

V gene TRBV29-1 combines with J gene TRBJ1-2; TRBD1 matches 7 bases. Per the germline V gene, CDR1 is SQVTM and CDR2 is ANQGSEA. The V segment lost 6 bases and the J segment 5 bases; nucleotides outside the gene matches: 12. The length of the CDR3 is 14 residues. CDR3 sequence: CSVGPGQNRYGYTF. CDR3 DNA: TGCAGCGTAGGGCCGGGACAGAACCGTTATGGCTACACCTTC.

The chain links TRBV7-2 to TRBJ1-6, with D maybe TRBD1 (5 bases). V lost 4 bases and J 5 bases, leaving 18 bases between the germline ends. The CDR3 contains 17 residues. Germline CDR1 and CDR2: SGHTA and FQGNSA. CDR3 protein: CASSSRREGGNNSPLHF. CDR3 nucleotides: TGTGCCAGCAGCTCCCGCAGGGAGGGTGGTAATAATTCACCCCTCCACTTT. Supplemented by reference TRBV7-2 and TRBJ1-6, the full variable domain reads GAGVSQSPSNKVTEKGKDVELRCDPISGHTALYWYRQSLGQGLEFLIYFQGNSAPDKSGLPSDRFSAERTGGSVSTLTIQRTQQEDSAVYLCASSSRREGGNNSPLHFGNGTRLTVT.

This clonotype appeared a few times. The chain joins TRBV5-1 to TRBJ2-2; D unresolved. Between the trimmed V and J ends, which lost 7 bases and 5 bases, there was a span of 9 bases. Germline-derived CDR1 and CDR2 are SGHRS and YFSETQ. The CDR3 totals 12 residues. The CDR3: CASAPGTGELFF. The CDR3 DNA reads TGCGCCAGCGCCCCTGGGACCGGGGAGCTGTTTTTT.

This clonotype came up a few times. V is TRBV10-3 and J is TRBJ2-5, with 8 bases aligning to TRBD2. Germline CDR1 and CDR2: ENHRY and SYGVKD. This CDR3 contains 15 residues. V lost 6 bases to trimming and J lost 0 bases; unmatched junction nucleotides: 6. CDR3 protein: CAISRGGRYQETQYF. The CDR3, as DNA: TGTGCCATCAGCCGGGGGGGGAGGTACCAAGAGACCCAGTACTTC.